This record looks at one T cell receptor beta chain sequence and its context. No antigen is known for it. Treatment noted: approximately 11-day PBMC culture with coronavirus spike peptide pools or control peptides (ViraFEST assay). This entry comes from a study of vaccination and CD4 T cells after COVID-19. The Oncomine TCR Beta short-read assay was what sequenced the DNA obtained from cultured CD4+ T cells. TCRdb ran MiXCR on the PCR reads and lists one entry per CDR3 protein. The sample carries about 19,000 distinct CDR3 sequences, about 40% recorded once. This CDR3 has 16 amino acids. Germline assignment: CDR1 LNHNV and CDR2 YYDKDF (reference sequence). V was shortened by 0 bases and J by 1 base, with 7 bases between the two germline ends.

The chain is built from TRBV15 and TRBJ2-6; D call uncertain. Sequenced material: CD4+ T cells from blood, cultured in vitro, taken after SARS-CoV-2 vaccination. The TCR sequence derives from a human donor who had recovered from COVID-19. CDR3 amino acids: CATSREALSGANVLTF. For the CDR3, the DNA is TGTGCCACCAGCAGAGAAGCACTTTCTGGGGCCAACGTCCTGACTTTC.